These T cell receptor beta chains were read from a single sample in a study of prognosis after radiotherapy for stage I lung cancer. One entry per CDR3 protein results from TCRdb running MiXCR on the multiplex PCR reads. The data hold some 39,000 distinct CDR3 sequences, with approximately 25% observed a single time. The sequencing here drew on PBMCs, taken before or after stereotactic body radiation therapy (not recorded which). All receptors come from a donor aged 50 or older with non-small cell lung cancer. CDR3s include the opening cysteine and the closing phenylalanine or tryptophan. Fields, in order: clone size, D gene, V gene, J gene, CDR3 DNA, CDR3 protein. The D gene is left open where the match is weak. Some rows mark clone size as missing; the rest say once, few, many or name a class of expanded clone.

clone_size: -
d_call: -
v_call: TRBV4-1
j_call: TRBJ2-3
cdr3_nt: TGCACCAGCAGCCAAACCGAGGGCACAGATACGCAGTACTTT
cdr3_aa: CTSSQTEGTDTQYF

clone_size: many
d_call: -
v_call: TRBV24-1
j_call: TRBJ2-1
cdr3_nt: TGTGCCACCAGTGGCACTTTTGTAAGTGAGCAGTTCTTC
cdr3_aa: CATSGTFVSEQFF

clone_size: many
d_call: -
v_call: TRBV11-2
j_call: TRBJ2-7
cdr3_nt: TGTGCCAGCAGCTCGACCGCTCCGGGACCCTACGAGCAGTACTTC
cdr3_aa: CASSSTAPGPYEQYF

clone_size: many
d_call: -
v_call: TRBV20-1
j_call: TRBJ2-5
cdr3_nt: TGCAGTGCCTCAGACTTGGGACGGGAGACCCAGTACTTC
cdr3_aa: CSASDLGRETQYF

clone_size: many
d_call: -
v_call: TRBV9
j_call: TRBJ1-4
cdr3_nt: TGTGCCAGCAGCGTAGAACAGGGTCTTGGCTTTGAAAAACTGTTTTTT
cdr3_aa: CASSVEQGLGFEKLFF

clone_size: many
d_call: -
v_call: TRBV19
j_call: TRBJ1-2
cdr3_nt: TGTGCCACCGACCTGGGGCGGGATCTTGGCTACACCTTC
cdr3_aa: CATDLGRDLGYTF

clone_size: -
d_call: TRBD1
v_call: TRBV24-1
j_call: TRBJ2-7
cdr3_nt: TGTGCCGCGCAATCGGGACAGTCTTACGAGCAGTACTTC
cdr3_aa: CAAQSGQSYEQYF

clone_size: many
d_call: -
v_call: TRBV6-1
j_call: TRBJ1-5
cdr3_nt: TGTGCCAGCAGTGAAGCGCCAGGGGATGGACAGCCCCAGCATTTT
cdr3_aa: CASSEAPGDGQPQHF

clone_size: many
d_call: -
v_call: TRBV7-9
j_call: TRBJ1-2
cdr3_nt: TGTGCCAGCAGGAGCGGTCCAGGTTATGGCTACACCTTC
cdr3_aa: CASRSGPGYGYTF

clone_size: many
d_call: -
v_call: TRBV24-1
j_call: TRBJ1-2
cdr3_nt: TGTGCCACCAGTGATTATCCGGGACCCGATGGCTACACCTTC
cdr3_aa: CATSDYPGPDGYTF

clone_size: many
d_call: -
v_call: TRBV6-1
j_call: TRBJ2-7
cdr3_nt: TGTGCCAGCAGGAGGACCAGCTCCTACGAGCAGTACTTC
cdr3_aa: CASRRTSSYEQYF

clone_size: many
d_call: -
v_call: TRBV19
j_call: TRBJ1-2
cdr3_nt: TGTGCCAGTAAGGATGTAAACTATGGCTACACCTTC
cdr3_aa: CASKDVNYGYTF

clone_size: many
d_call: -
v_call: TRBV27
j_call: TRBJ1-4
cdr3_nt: TGTGCCAGCAGTCCCGGTGCAGCTACTAATGAAAAACTGTTTTTT
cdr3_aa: CASSPGAATNEKLFF

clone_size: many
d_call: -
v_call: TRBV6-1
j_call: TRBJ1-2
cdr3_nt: TGTGCCAGCAGTGAGATTACGGGGGGAGGCTACACCTTC
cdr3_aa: CASSEITGGGYTF

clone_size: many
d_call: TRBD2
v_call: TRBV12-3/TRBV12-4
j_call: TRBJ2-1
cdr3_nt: TGTGCCAGCAGCACACTAGCGGGGGGGCCGGCGGGTGTTTTCTTC
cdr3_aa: CASSTLAGGPAGVFF

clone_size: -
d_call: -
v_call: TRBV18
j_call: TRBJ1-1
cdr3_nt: TGTGCCAGCTCACCCCGGGGGGCGGTGGTCACTGAAGCTTTCTTT
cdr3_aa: CASSPRGAVVTEAFF

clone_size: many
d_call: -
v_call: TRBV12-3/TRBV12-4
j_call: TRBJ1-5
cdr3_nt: TGTGCCAGCAGTTGGCAGGGGAGGAATCAGCCCCAGCATTTT
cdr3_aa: CASSWQGRNQPQHF

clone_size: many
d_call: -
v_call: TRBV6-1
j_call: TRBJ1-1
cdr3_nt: TGTGCCAGCAGTACGGGGGAAGTTATGAACACTGAAGCTTTCTTT
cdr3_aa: CASSTGEVMNTEAFF

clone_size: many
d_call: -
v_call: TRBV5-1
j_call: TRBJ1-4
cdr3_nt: TGCGCCAGCGCCGGGGGGCTGAATGAAAAACTGTTTTTT
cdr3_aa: CASAGGLNEKLFF

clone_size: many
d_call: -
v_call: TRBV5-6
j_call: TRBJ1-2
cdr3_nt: TGTGCCAGCAGCTTTCAGATGGGGCAAGATGGCTACACCTTC
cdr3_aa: CASSFQMGQDGYTF

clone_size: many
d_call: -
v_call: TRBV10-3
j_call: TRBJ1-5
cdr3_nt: TGTGCCGTACGGACGGATAGCAATCAGCCCCAGCATTTT
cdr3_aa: CAVRTDSNQPQHF

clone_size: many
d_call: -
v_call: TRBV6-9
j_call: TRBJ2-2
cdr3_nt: TGTGCCAGCAGTTTTGACGTTTTTAGGCTTAACACCGGGGAGCTGTTTTTT
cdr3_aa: CASSFDVFRLNTGELFF

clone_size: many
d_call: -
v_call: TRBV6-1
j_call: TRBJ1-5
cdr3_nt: TGTGCCAGCAGTGAAGCTTCGGGTTATAGCAATCAGCCCCAGCATTTT
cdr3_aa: CASSEASGYSNQPQHF

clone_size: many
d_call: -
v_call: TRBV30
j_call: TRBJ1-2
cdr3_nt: TGTGCCTGGGCTCCAACATTTAACTATGGCTACACCTTC
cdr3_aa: CAWAPTFNYGYTF

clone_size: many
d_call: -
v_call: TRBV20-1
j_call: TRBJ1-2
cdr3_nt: TGCAGTGCTAGACGGGCACTTTTCACAAGCTATGGCTACACCTTC
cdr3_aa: CSARRALFTSYGYTF

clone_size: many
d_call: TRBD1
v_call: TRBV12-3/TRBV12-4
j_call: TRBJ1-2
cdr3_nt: TGTGCCAGCAGTTTGCAGGGGGCGCGAGGCTACACCTTC
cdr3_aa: CASSLQGARGYTF

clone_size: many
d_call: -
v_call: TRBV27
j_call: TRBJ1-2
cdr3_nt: TGTGCCAGCAATGGGGGAGACCCGCGGGGCTACACCTTC
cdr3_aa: CASNGGDPRGYTF